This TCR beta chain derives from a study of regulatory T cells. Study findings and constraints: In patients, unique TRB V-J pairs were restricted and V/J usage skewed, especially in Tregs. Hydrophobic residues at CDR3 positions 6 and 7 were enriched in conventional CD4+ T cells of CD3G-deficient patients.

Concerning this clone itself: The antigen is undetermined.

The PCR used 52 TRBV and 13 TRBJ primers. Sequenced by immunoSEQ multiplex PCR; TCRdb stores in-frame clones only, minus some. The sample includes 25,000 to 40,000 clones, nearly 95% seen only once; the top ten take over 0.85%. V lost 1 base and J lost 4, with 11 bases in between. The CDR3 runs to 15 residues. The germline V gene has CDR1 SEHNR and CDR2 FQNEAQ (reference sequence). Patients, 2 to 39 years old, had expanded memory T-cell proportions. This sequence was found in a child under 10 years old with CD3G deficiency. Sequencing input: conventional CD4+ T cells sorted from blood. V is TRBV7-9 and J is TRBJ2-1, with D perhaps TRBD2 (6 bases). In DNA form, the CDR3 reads TGTGCCAGCAGCTTAGGTAGACGGGAGTACAATGAGCAGTTCTTC. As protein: CASSLGRREYNEQFF.